Below, one TCR beta chain is given with its context. Its antigen is not known. This CDR3 has 12 amino acids. Per germline, CDR1 SGDLS and CDR2 YYNGEE. Trimming took 2 bases from V and 8 from J, leaving 11 bases between them. The data originate from a study of naive CD8 T cells in extremely preterm neonates. Study observations and caveats: Relative to older groups, preterm infants had shorter, less trimmed CDR3s with fewer N additions. Preterm neonates shared more CDR3 nucleotide sequences (approximately 2.7%) than older groups.

Assay: immunoSEQ multiplex PCR; the TCRdb copy retains only in-frame clones and omits some. Of more than 7,000 clones in the sample, roughly nine tenths were seen once. Elective cesarean births at roughly 37-43 weeks, without labor or membrane rupture, supplied the cord blood. Mothers with known HIV infection were excluded. The chain joins TRBV9 to TRBJ2-7; maybe TRBD2 (5 bases). The origin of this receptor is a newborn in good health. The sequenced material came from naive CD8+ T cells from cord blood. This CDR3 is CASSVSGGQQYF. The DNA for the CDR3 is TGTGCCAGCAGCGTTTCCGGAGGTCAGCAGTACTTC.